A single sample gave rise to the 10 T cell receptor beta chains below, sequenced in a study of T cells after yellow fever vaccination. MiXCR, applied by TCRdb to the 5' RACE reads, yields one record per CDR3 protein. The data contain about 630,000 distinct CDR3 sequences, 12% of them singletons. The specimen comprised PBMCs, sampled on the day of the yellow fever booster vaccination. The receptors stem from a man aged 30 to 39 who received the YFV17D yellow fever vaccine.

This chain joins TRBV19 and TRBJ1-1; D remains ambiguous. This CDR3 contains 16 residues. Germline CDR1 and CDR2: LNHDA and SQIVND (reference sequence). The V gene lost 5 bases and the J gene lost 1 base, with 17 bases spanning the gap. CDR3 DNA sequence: TGTGCCAGTAGTTATTCTCCCCGGGCGACGAACACTGAAGCTTTCTTT. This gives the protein CASSYSPRATNTEAFF.

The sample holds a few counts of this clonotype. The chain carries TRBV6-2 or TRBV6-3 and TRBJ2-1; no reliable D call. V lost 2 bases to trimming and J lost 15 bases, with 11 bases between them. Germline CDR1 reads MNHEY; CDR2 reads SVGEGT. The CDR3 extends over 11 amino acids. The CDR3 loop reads CASSYHSKSFF. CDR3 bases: TGTGCCAGCAGTTACCACTCTAAGTCGTTCTTC.

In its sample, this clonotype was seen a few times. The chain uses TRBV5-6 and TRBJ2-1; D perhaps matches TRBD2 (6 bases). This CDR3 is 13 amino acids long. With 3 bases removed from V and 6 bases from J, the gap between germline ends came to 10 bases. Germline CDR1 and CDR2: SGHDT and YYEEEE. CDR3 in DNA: TGTGCCAGCAGCTGGGCTAGCGTCAATGAGCAGTTCTTC. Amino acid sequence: CASSWASVNEQFF.

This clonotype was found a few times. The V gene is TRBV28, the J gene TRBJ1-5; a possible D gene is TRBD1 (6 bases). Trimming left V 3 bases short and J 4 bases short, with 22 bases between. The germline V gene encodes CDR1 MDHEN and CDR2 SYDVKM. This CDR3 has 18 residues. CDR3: CASSFGGNRGLLNQPQHF. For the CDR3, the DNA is TGTGCCAGCAGTTTCGGGGGGAACCGGGGGCTCTTGAATCAGCCCCAGCATTTT.

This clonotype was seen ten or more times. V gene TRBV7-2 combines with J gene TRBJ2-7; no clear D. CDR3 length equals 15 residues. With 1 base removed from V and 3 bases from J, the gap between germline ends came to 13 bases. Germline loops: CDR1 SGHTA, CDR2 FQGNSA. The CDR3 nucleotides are TGTGCCAGCAGCTTAGGGCTATCGCACTACTACGAGCAGTACTTC. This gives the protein CASSLGLSHYYEQYF.

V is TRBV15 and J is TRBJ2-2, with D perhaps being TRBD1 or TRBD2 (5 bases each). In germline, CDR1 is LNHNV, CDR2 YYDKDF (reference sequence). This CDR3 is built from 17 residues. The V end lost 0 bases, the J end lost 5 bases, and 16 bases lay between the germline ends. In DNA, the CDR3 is TGTGCCACCAGCAGAGAATTAGTTTCTGGGGGAACCGGGGAGCTGTTTTTT. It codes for CATSRELVSGGTGELFF.

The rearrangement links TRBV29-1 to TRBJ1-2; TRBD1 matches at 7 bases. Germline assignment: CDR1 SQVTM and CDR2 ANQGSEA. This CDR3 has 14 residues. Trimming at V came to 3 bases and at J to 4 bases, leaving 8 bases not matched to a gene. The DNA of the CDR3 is TGCAGCGTTGACACAGGGGTCAGGGGCTATGGCTACACCTTC. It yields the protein CSVDTGVRGYGYTF.

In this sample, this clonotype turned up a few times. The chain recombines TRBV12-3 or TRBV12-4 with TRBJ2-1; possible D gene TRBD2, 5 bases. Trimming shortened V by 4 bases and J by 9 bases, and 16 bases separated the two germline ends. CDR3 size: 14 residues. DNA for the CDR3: TGTGCCAGCAGTTCGTCCTTGGGTCGGGGTGAGCAGTTCTTC. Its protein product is CASSSSLGRGEQFF.

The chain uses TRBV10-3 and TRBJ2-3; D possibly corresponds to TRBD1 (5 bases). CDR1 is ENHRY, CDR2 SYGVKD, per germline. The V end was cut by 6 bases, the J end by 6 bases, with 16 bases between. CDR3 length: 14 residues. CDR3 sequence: CAISPDSPSDTQYF. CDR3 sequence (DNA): TGTGCCATCAGCCCCGACAGCCCGTCGGATACGCAGTATTTT.

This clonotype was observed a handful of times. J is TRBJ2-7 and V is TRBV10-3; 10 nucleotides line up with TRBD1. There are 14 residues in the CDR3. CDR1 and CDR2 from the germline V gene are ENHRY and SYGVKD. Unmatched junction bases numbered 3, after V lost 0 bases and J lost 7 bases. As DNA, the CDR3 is TGTGCCATCAGTGAGTCTGGGACAGGGGTGGAGCAGTACTTC. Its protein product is CAISESGTGVEQYF.